The 13 T cell receptor beta chains in this list originate from one sample, sequenced in a study of identifying expanded T cells in peripheral blood. Measured with immunoSEQ multiplex PCR; TCRdb has only the in-frame clones, and not every one. Among about 130,000 clones listed, roughly 90% were seen once. The sample consisted of blood. The receptors shown here come from a person aged 18-69 years in good health.

The chain links TRBV6-7 to TRBJ2-5; D is uncertain. TRBV6-7 is an ORF, and what it does is uncertain. V lost 0 bases and J 5 bases, leaving 13 bases between the germline ends. The length of the CDR3 is 15 residues. CDR3 in amino acids: CASSYSGPLRETQYF. CDR3 bases: TGTGCCAGCAGTTACTCGGGCCCTCTCCGGGAGACCCAGTACTTC.

A few counts support this clone. The rearrangement uses TRBV6-6 and TRBJ1-1, with unresolved D. CDR1 and CDR2 (germline): MNHNY, SVGAGI (reference sequence). The CDR3 runs 13 residues. The germline V and J ends were trimmed by 4 bases and 10 bases, with 16 bases remaining between them. The CDR3 DNA follows: TGTGCCAGCAGTTTAGGACCAGAGAATCTAGCTTTCTTT. The encoded protein is CASSLGPENLAFF.

This sequence joins TRBV4-3 and TRBJ2-7, with D perhaps matching TRBD1 or TRBD2 (5 bases each). In germline, CDR1 is LGHNA, CDR2 YSLEER. CDR3 length equals 16 residues. V shed 1 base and J shed 4 bases, with 17 bases lying between them. The CDR3 DNA is TGCGCCAGCAGCCAAGCGGGGCGGCAGAATCCTTACGAGCAGTACTTC. It yields the protein CASSQAGRQNPYEQYF.

The chain is built from TRBV7-8 and TRBJ1-3; D perhaps matches TRBD1 (6 bases). The CDR3 loop spans 14 amino acids. Trimming cost V 4 bases and J 2 bases, with 9 bases left between them. The germline gives CDR1 SGHVS, CDR2 FQNEAQ. The CDR3 bases are TGTGCCAGCAGCTGGACAGATCCTGGAAACACCATATATTTT. This codes for CASSWTDPGNTIYF.

The chain recombines TRBV7-9 with TRBJ1-2; D gene ambiguous. V lost 5 bases to trimming and J lost 0 bases, with 10 bases between them. The CDR3 consists of 14 residues. Germline CDR1 SEHNR, CDR2 FQNEAQ (reference sequence). As DNA, the CDR3 is TGTGCCAGCAGCCCGGACGGAGCTAACTATGGCTACACCTTC. Its protein is CASSPDGANYGYTF.

The CDR3: CASSDYAGQETQYF. DNA for the CDR3: TGTGCCAGCAGTGATTATGCGGGGCAAGAGACCCAGTACTTC. The gene calls are TRBV27 and TRBJ2-5; tentative D call: TRBD2 (6 bases). With 5 bases removed from V and 2 bases from J, the gap between germline ends came to 12 bases. The CDR3 runs 14 residues. Germline CDR1 and CDR2: MNHEY and SMNVEV (reference sequence).

The chain employs TRBV6-5 and TRBJ2-5, with D perhaps TRBD1 or TRBD2 (6 bases each). Germline V lookup: CDR1 MNHEY, CDR2 SVGAGI. The ends were cut back, 5 bases at V and 2 bases at J, with 15 bases in the middle. The CDR3 sequence is 15 residues long. For the CDR3, the DNA is TGTGCCAGCAGTCCGCTTCGGGGGCCTCAAGAGACCCAGTACTTC. It is translated as CASSPLRGPQETQYF.

The chain employs TRBV28 and TRBJ2-5; a possible D gene is TRBD2 (5 bases). Trimming shortened V by 2 bases and J by 5 bases, and 6 bases separated the two germline ends. CDR3 size: 12 residues. CDR1 is MDHEN, CDR2 SYDVKM, per germline. CDR3 in DNA: TGTGCCAGCAGTTTAAGAGGGGAGACCCAGTACTTC. It specifies CASSLRGETQYF.

The rearrangement uses TRBV19 and TRBJ1-2; the match to TRBD1 covers 7 bases. The CDR3 runs to 13 residues. J gave up 4 bases and V 10 bases, and 9 bases lay outside the gene matches. Germline CDR1 LNHDA, CDR2 SQIVND (reference sequence). CDR3 coding DNA: TGTGCCACTAGGATAACAGGGGCCTATGGCTACACCTTC. Its protein is CATRITGAYGYTF.

The genes are TRBV7-2 and TRBJ1-4; 12 bases are a match to TRBD1. Germline-derived CDR1 and CDR2 are SGHTA and FQGNSA. The CDR3 loop spans 15 amino acids. J lost 7 bases, V lost 3 bases, and 3 bases had no gene match. As DNA, the CDR3 is TGTGCCAGCAGCTTGGGACAGGGGGCTGGTGAAAAACTGTTTTTT. It translates to CASSLGQGAGEKLFF.

V and J are TRBV7-9 and TRBJ1-3; TRBD1 might be the D (6 bases). V was cut by 5 bases and J by 0 bases, with 11 bases left in between. Germline V CDR1 and CDR2: SEHNR, FQNEAQ (reference sequence). There are 15 residues in the CDR3. The CDR3 region has the DNA TGTGCCAGCAGCCTTGGACAGAGCTCTGGAAACACCATATATTTT. Translation gives CASSLGQSSGNTIYF.

V and J are TRBV18 and TRBJ2-1; D is unresolved. V was shortened by 0 bases and J by 5 bases, with 14 bases between the two germline ends. Germline V gene data show CDR1 as KGHSH and CDR2 as LQKENI. CDR3 length: 16 residues. This CDR3 reads CASSPPNRARHNEQFF. Here the CDR3 DNA reads TGTGCCAGCTCACCACCGAACCGGGCCCGACACAATGAGCAGTTCTTC.

This chain joins TRBV9 and TRBJ2-7, with 8 bases identical to TRBD2. Germline CDR1 reads SGDLS; CDR2 reads YYNGEE. CDR3 size: 14 residues. Trimming cost V 4 bases and J 4 bases; bases outside gene matches: 7. The CDR3 here is CASSPEERGYEQYF. CDR3 nucleotide sequence: TGTGCCAGCAGCCCAGAGGAGCGGGGGTACGAGCAGTACTTC.